This entry concerns a single T cell receptor (beta chain). Its antigen is not known. These data belong to a study of cytomegalovirus exposure and HLA in healthy donors. Study-level points and caveats: A highly shared variant cluster was judged a likely technical artifact. Some TCR beta chains (164 of them) were listed as cytomegalovirus-associated. When the data were analyzed later, several of the most significant clusters appeared to be linked to common viral pathogens. Later analysis identified a missense DCLRE1C variant that was linked to TCR beta V- and J-gene trimming.

The V end was cut by 4 bases, the J end by 3 bases, with 10 bases between. Germline lookup yields CDR1 SEHNR and CDR2 FQNEAQ (reference sequence). The CDR3 has 13 amino acids. Both 60 Vbeta primers and 13 Jbeta primers went into the PCR. Data came from immunoSEQ multiplex PCR; TCRdb stores just in-frame clones and leaves some out. The data hold just over 150,000 clones, with roughly 88% observed a single time. This clonotype was obtained from a man between 45 and 60 years old in good health and CMV-seropositive. Material: PBMCs. The V call is TRBV7-9, the J call TRBJ2-7; tentatively, D is TRBD1 (6 bases). The CDR3 bases are TGTGCCAGCAGCTCGGACAGCAACTACGAGCAGTACTTC. Translated: CASSSDSNYEQYF. The full variable domain, in which reference TRBV7-9 and TRBJ2-7 provide the parts outside the CDR3, is DTGVSQNPRHKITKRGQNVTFRCDPISEHNRLYWYRQTLGQGPEFLTYFQNEAQLEKSRLLSDRFSAERPKGSFSTLEIQRTEQGDSAMYLCASSSDSNYEQYFGPGTRLTVT.